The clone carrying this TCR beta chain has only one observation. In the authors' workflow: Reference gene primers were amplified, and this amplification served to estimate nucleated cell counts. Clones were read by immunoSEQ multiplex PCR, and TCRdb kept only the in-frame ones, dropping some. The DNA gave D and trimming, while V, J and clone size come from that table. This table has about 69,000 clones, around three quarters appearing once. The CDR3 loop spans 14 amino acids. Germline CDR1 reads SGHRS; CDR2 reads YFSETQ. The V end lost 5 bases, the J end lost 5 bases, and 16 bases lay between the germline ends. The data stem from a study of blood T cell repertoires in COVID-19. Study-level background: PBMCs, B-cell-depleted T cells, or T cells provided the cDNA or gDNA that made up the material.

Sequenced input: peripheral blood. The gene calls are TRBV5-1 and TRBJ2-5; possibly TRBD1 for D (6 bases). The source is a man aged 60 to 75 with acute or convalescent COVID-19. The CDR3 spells CASRTTGFGETQYF. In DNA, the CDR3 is TGCGCCAGCAGGACCACAGGGTTTGGGGAGACCCAGTACTTC.